This T cell receptor (beta chain) emerged from a study of T cells in Graves' hyperthyroidism and ophthalmopathy (dated by TCRdb to between 2018 and 2021). Background for the entire study: Peripheral blood was sampled at the time of initial diagnosis, prior to any treatment. To identify TCR V-J signatures that set the groups apart, the researchers used a discovery cohort of 95 to 100 patients, made up of 43 with Graves' ophthalmopathy and 57 with stable Graves' hyperthyroidism. An independent validation cohort of under 20 hyperthyroidism patients and some 15 patients who later progressed to ophthalmopathy tested prospective prediction of ophthalmopathy. For training and testing, the 80 to 100 patients in the discovery cohort were randomly divided in a 7:3 ratio. In about 6 Graves' hyperthyroidism patients, the study also compared T-cell repertoires from thyroid tissue with T-cell repertoires from blood. Following sampling, methimazole starting at 30 mg daily was given to hyperthyroidism patients, and high-dose intravenous methylprednisolone was given to ophthalmopathy patients. The paper reports TCR Vbeta CDR3 sequencing of roughly 140 peripheral blood samples: under 45 ophthalmopathy, approximately 74 hyperthyroidism and approximately 17 progressor patients.

The TCR beta CDR3 regions were amplified from RNA transcripts. A first-round RT-PCR of the TCR CDR3 used the HTBI primer set with the Qiagen OneStep RT-PCR kit. The libraries were constructed in a second round of multiplex PCR and then size-selected and purified. Libraries were sequenced paired-end with 100 bp reads on an Illumina HiSeq2000. In the source study's methods: SOAPnuke was used to process the raw data, removing reads that contained adapters or uncalled bases, had a mean Phred below 15, or lacked an exact match to the constant primer or identifier. High-quality paired reads were merged using COPE v1.2.5, and each unique nucleotide sequence was defined as a clonotype. MiTCR v1.1 was used to align the clonotypes against IMGT TRBV, TRBD and TRBJ reference segments. The analysis included only V-J combinations with a frequency above 0.0001, which together covered roughly 99% of the repertoires. The TCS score was defined as F50 (clonal expansion) divided by E x V (chaos), with BLOSUM62-based TCRdist calculated between CDR3 peptides within each V-J. Welch's t-statistics and random forest reduced approximately 520 V-J features to 13, which were used in a naive Bayes classifier (R e1071). TCRdb handled the public reads itself, with Q25 trimming in fastp and clone calling in MiXCR, and kept productive beta chains. CDR3 protein duplicates are merged, each entry listing the most common genes and DNA. The V and J calls, along with clone size, are taken from TCRdb and not from the paper's own processing. In all, the sample holds fewer than 300,000 distinct CDR3 sequences, and 25% of those were seen once. Clones ranked in the top ten supply approximately 25% of the sample.

V and J are truncated by 6 bases and 1 base respectively, leaving an intervening sequence of 18 bases. CDR1 is given as MRHNA and CDR2 as SNTAGT, both from the germline V gene. Its CDR3 holds 17 amino acids, cysteine through phenylalanine. The entry retains the CDR3 DNA only, 51 bases that are in frame from base 1. The investigation overall reported the following: No statistical method was used to fix the sample size in advance, and group allocation was not hidden from the investigators. Most expanded thyroid clonotypes (frequency above 0.001) were also detected in blood, suggesting blood repertoires may reflect thyroid immune responses. A 13 V-J signature model separated ophthalmopathy from stable hyperthyroidism, with approximately 86% sensitivity and 81.08% specificity in cross-validation and 80%/75% in testing. During validation, the model predicted progression to ophthalmopathy a median of roughly six months ahead of onset, with just under 71% sensitivity and 72.22% specificity.

The hyperthyroidism patients were between 18 and 65 years old and newly diagnosed, with a disease duration of less than 2 months. Any patient with an uncontrolled infection, another autoimmune disease, pregnancy or lactation was excluded. Diagnoses were established on the basis of clinical symptoms, serum thyroxine and TRAb, thyroid ultrasound, and orbital computed tomography. For progressor patients, blood was drawn at the first diagnosis of hyperthyroidism, before any ophthalmopathy symptoms had appeared. Ficoll-Paque density gradient centrifugation was used to isolate PBMCs from approximately 10 ml of fresh peripheral blood. Patients classed as progressors first received a Graves' hyperthyroidism diagnosis and then went on to develop ophthalmopathy during follow-up. Total RNA was extracted with Trizol reagent, and quality was checked on an Agilent 2100 Bioanalyzer. This clonotype was observed many times. Which antigen it targets is not known. Nothing much larger sits one base from this clone, and base qualities are not available.

This clonotype was obtained from a man aged 35 to 55 with Graves' hyperthyroidism that later progressed to Graves' ophthalmopathy. The chain was built from TRBV6-4 and TRBJ2-2; the D gene is not confidently resolved. What was sequenced was blood. The CDR3 corresponds to CASSPRPQRLNTGELFF. In nucleotides, the sequence is TGTGCCAGCAGCCCAAGACCGCAAAGACTGAACACCGGGGAGCTGTTTTTT.